The TCR beta chain under discussion was sequenced for a study of cytomegalovirus exposure and HLA in healthy donors. Amplification used 60 Vbeta primers and 13 Jbeta primers. Generated by immunoSEQ multiplex PCR, the TCRdb table keeps only in-frame clones and is missing some. The data contain over 150,000 clones, roughly 80% of them singletons. This clone showed up just once. The sample was PBMCs. The receptor was isolated from a male donor in good health and CMV-seropositive.

The CDR3 DNA sequence: TGTGCCAGCAGCCGCCGGACAGGGGGCGGCACTGAAGCTTTCTTT. This translates into CASSRRTGGGTEAFF. This rearrangement joins TRBV14 to TRBJ1-1; TRBD1 matches at 11 bases. Germline V gives CDR1 SGHDN, CDR2 FVKESK. V dropped 4 bases and J dropped 4; count of bases not matched to a gene: 5. The CDR3 is made up of 15 amino acids.